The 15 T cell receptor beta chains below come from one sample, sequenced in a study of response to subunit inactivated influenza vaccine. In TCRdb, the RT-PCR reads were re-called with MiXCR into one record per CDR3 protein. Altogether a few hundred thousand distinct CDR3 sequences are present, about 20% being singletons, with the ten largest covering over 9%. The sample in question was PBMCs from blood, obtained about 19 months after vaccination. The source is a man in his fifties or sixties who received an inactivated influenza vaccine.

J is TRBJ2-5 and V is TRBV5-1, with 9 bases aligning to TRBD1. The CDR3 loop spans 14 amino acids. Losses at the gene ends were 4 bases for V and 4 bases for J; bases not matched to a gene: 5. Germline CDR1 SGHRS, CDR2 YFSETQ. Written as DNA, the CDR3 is TGCGCCAGCAGCACGGACAGGGGCGGAGAGACCCAGTACTTC. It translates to CASSTDRGGETQYF.

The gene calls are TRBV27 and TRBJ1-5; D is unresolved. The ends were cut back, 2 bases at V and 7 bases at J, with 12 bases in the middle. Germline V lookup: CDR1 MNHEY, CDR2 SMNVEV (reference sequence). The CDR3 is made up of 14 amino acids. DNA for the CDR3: TGTGCCAGCAGTTTAACGGGCGAAGGGCAGCCCCAGCATTTT. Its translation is CASSLTGEGQPQHF.

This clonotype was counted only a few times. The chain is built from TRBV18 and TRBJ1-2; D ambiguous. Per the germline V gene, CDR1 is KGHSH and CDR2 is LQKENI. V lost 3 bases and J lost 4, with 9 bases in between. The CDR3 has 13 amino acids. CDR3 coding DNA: TGTGCCAGCTCACCGGGATCCAGCTATGGCTACACCTTC. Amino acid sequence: CASSPGSSYGYTF.

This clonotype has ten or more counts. CDR3 protein: CASTKTGVGTEAFF. The CDR3 DNA reads TGTGCCAGCACTAAGACAGGGGTGGGTACTGAAGCTTTCTTT. The chain employs TRBV6-1 and TRBJ1-1, with TRBD1 matching 8 bases. Germline V gene sequence: CDR1 MNHNS, CDR2 SASEGT. This CDR3 comprises 14 residues. V shed 7 bases and J 5 bases; nucleotides not matched to a gene: 9.

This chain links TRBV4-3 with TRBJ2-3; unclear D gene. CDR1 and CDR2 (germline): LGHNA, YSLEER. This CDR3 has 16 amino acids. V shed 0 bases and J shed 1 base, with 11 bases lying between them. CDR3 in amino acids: CASSQESWTGTDTQYF. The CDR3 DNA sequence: TGCGCCAGCAGCCAAGAAAGTTGGACGGGCACAGATACGCAGTATTTT.

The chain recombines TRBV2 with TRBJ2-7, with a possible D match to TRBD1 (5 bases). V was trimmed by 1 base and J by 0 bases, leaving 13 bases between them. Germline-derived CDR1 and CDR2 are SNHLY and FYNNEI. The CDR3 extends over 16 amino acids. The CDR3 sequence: CASSEVSDRHSYEQYF. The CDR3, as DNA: TGTGCCAGCAGTGAAGTGAGTGACAGACACTCCTACGAGCAGTACTTC. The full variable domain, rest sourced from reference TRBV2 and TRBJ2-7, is EPEVTQTPSHQVTQMGQEVILRCVPISNHLYFYWYRQILGQKVEFLVSFYNNEISEKSEIFDDQFSVERPDGSNFTLKIRSTKLEDSAMYFCASSEVSDRHSYEQYFGPGTRLTVT.

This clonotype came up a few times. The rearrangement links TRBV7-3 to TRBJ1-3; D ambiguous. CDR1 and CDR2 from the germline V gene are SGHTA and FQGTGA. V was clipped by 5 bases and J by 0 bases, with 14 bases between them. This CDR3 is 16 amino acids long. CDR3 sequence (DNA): TGTGCCAGCAGCCTATCAGGCCCAAGCTCTGGAAACACCATATATTTT. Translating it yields CASSLSGPSSGNTIYF.

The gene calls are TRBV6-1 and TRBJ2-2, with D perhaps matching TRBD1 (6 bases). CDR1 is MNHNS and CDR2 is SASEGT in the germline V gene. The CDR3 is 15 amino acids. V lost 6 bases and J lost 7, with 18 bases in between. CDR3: CASRSQTGFGGELFF. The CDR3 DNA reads TGTGCCAGCAGATCCCAAACAGGGTTCGGCGGGGAGCTGTTTTTT.

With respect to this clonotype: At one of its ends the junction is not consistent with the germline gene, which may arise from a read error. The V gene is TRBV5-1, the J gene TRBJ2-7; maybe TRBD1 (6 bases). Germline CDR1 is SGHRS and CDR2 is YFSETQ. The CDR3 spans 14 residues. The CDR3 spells CTSSLGTTLYEQYF. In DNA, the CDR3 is TGCACCAGCAGCTTGGGGACAACGCTCTACGAGCAGTACTTC. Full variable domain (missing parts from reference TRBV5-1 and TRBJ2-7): KAGVTQTPRYLIKTRGQQVTLSCSPISGHRSVSWYQQTPGQGLQFLFEYFSETQRNKGNFPGRFSGRQFSNSRSEMNVSTLELGDSALYLCTSSLGTTLYEQYFGPGTRLTVT.

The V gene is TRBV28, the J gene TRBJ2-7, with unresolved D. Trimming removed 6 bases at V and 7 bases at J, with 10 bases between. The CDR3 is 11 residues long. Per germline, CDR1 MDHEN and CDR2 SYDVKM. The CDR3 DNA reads TGTGCCAGCAGGGTAGCCAGGGAGCAGTACTTC. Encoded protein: CASRVAREQYF.

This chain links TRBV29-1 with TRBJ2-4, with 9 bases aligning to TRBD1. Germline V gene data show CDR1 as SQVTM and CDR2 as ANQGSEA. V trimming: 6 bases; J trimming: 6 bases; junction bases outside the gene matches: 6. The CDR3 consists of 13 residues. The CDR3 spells CSVSGQGRNIQYF. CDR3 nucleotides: TGCAGCGTGTCGGGACAGGGTCGAAACATTCAGTACTTC.

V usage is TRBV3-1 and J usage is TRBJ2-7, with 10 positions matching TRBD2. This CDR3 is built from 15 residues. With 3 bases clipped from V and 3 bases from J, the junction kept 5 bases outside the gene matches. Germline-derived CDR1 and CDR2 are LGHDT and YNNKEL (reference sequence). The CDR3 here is CASSQGTSAIYEQYF. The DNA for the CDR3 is TGTGCCAGCAGCCAGGGGACTAGCGCAATCTACGAGCAGTACTTC.

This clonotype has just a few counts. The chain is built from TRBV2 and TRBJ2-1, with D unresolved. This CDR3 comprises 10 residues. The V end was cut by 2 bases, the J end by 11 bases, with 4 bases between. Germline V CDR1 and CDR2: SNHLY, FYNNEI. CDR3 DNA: TGTGCCAGCAGTGAAACTCAGCAGTTCTTC. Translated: CASSETQQFF. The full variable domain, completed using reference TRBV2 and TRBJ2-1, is EPEVTQTPSHQVTQMGQEVILRCVPISNHLYFYWYRQILGQKVEFLVSFYNNEISEKSEIFDDQFSVERPDGSNFTLKIRSTKLEDSAMYFCASSETQQFFGPGTRLTVL.

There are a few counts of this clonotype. Here the CDR3 reads CASSLAWDRRGYTF. The CDR3 DNA is TGTGCCAGCAGCTTGGCCTGGGACAGGCGGGGCTACACCTTC. This chain joins TRBV5-5 and TRBJ1-2; 8 bases match TRBD1. This CDR3 spans 14 amino acids. V gave up 0 bases and J gave up 8 bases; unmatched junction bases: 6. Germline V gives CDR1 SGHKS, CDR2 YYEKEE (reference sequence). Supplemented by reference TRBV5-5 and TRBJ1-2, the full variable domain reads DAGVTQSPTHLIKTRGQQVTLRCSPISGHKSVSWYQQVLGQGPQFIFQYYEKEERGRGNFPDRFSARQFPNYSSELNVNALLLGDSALYLCASSLAWDRRGYTFGSGTRLTVV.

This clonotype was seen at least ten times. The CDR3 sequence: CASSQTRHNSPLHF. For the CDR3, the DNA is TGTGCCAGCAGCCAAACCCGTCATAATTCACCCCTCCACTTT. The chain is built from TRBV4-2 and TRBJ1-6; D is unclear. The V end was cut by 2 bases, the J end by 5 bases, with 7 bases between. The CDR3 runs 14 residues. Germline assignment: CDR1 LGHNA and CDR2 YNFKEQ.